Following are 7 T cell receptor beta chains from one sample sequenced in a study of early T cells in non-severe SARS-CoV-2 infection. TCRdb reanalysed the 5' RACE reads using MiXCR and keeps one entry per CDR3 protein. The sample carries more than 75,000 distinct CDR3 sequences, around 13% recorded once. Sequencing used whole blood. These receptor sequences come from an adult who was a healthcare worker with PCR-confirmed SARS-CoV-2 infection or an uninfected control (not recorded which).

Note on this clonotype: It is unclear where the CDR3 begins or ends on the DNA, so no DNA is shown, and the CDR3 is as TCRdb lists it. The chain joins TRBV25-1 to TRBJ1-1; TRBD1, the D gene given by the table, was not confirmed from the DNA. Ends included, the CDR3 has 14 residues. Looked up from germline, CDR1 is MGHDK and CDR2 is SYGVNS. The CDR3: CASSAVGPGTEAFF.

This clonotype was seen only a few times. The rearrangement joins TRBV5-1 to TRBJ2-5, with D unresolved. Looked up from germline, CDR1 is SGHRS and CDR2 is YFSETQ. The ends were cut back, 4 bases at V and 3 bases at J, with 13 bases in the middle. The CDR3 loop spans 14 amino acids. CDR3 bases: TGCGCCAGCAGCCCAGAACCAGTTGAAGAGACCCAGTACTTC. This encodes CASSPEPVEETQYF.

The rearrangement links TRBV20-1 to TRBJ1-2; D is undetermined. Trimming took off 3 bases at V and 4 bases at J, with 15 bases between the two ends. Germline V CDR1 and CDR2: DFQATT, SNEGSKA (reference sequence). The CDR3 is 14 amino acids. The CDR3 here is CSASQAEVSYGYTF. For the CDR3, the DNA is TGCAGTGCTAGTCAGGCAGAGGTTTCCTATGGCTACACCTTC.

The DNA of the CDR3 is TGCGCCAGCAGCCAAGATGGGCGGAACTCTGGGGCCAACGTCCTGACTTTC. Translation: CASSQDGRNSGANVLTF. J is TRBJ2-6 and V is TRBV4-1; no reliable D call. The CDR3 runs to 17 residues. With 0 bases removed from V and 0 bases from J, the gap between germline ends came to 9 bases. The germline V gene has CDR1 MGHRA and CDR2 YSYEKL.

Only a few counts were recorded for this clonotype. The chain employs TRBV6-5 and TRBJ2-3; D not resolved. V was clipped by 6 bases and J by 1 base, with 8 bases between them. CDR1 and CDR2 (germline): MNHEY, SVGAGI. This CDR3 has 13 amino acids. This CDR3 is CASSRSGTDTQYF. CDR3 nucleotide sequence: TGTGCCAGCAGCAGATCGGGCACAGATACGCAGTATTTT.

The chain employs TRBV27 and TRBJ2-1; 9 positions agree with TRBD2. Germline V CDR1 and CDR2: MNHEY, SMNVEV (reference sequence). Germline trimming cut 5 bases from V and 3 bases from J; bases unmatched to any gene: 8. The CDR3 is 16 residues long. DNA of the CDR3: TGTGCCAGCAGTCTAGGTGGACTAGCGAACTACAATGAGCAGTTCTTC. It is translated as CASSLGGLANYNEQFF.

CDR3 DNA: TGTGCCAGCAGCTTAGCATGGAGAGGGGGGGGCAATCAGCCCCAGCATTTT. Translation gives CASSLAWRGGGNQPQHF. The V and J genes are TRBV7-8 and TRBJ1-5; a weak D match, TRBD1 (6 bases). The germline gives CDR1 SGHVS, CDR2 FQNEAQ. The CDR3 covers 17 residues. Trimming took off 0 bases at V and 2 bases at J, with 14 bases between the two ends. The whole variable domain, filled in from reference TRBV7-8 and TRBJ1-5, reads GAGVSQSPRYKVAKRGQDVALRCDPISGHVSLFWYQQALGQGPEFLTYFQNEAQLDKSGLPSDRFFAERPEGSVSTLKIQRTQQEDSAVYLCASSLAWRGGGNQPQHFGDGTRLSIL.